This T cell receptor (beta chain) was documented in a study of blood T cells in healthy people across ages. Primed by a sample-barcoded 5' primer and a J-beta primer mix, a second PCR proceeded for 7 to 11 cycles. The authors tagged each cDNA molecule using a template-switch adaptor with 12 random nucleotides. TCRdb re-called the 5' RACE reads through MiXCR, storing one row per CDR3 protein. The sample has approximately 690,000 distinct CDR3 sequences; around 38% are singletons. This CDR3 has 15 amino acids. V gave up 1 base and J gave up 0 bases; unmatched junction bases: 0. CDR1 and CDR2 from the germline V gene are SGHTA and FQGTGA.

The J gene is TRBJ1-1, the V gene TRBV7-3, with 9 positions matching TRBD1. Material: blood. This clonotype was obtained from a man older than 75 in good health. The chain's CDR3 is CASSLRTGVNTEAFF. CDR3 nucleotides: TGTGCCAGCAGCTTAAGGACAGGGGTGAACACTGAAGCTTTCTTT.